The 23 T cell receptor beta chains below come from one sample, sequenced in a study of metastatic and nonmetastatic thyroid tumors. Among the patients, none had received any treatment before thyroid surgery. With MiXCR, TCRdb reprocessed the PCR reads. Among 3,000 to 5,000 clones, less than 45% were seen once, and the ten largest hold approximately 30%. The sequencing sample was made of adjacent normal tissue. The receptors derive from a female donor with papillary thyroid cancer or a benign thyroid nodule (not recorded which). Some clones in this sample may be carry-over from other donors' samples.

The genes are TRBV2 and TRBJ1-4; D possibly corresponds to TRBD1 (5 bases). V lost 7 bases, J lost 0 bases, and 21 bases lay in between. Germline values: CDR1 SNHLY, CDR2 FYNNEI. This CDR3 has 18 residues. CDR3 bases: TGTGCCAGCACACGCCAAAGGGGCGGGGGTTCAACTAATGAAAAACTGTTTTTT. This encodes CASTRQRGGGSTNEKLFF.

The chain joins TRBV6-1 to TRBJ2-1; no reliable D call. The length of the CDR3 is 12 residues. V was clipped by 5 bases and J by 8 bases, with 10 bases between them. The germline CDR1 and CDR2 sequences are MNHNS and SASEGT. The chain's CDR3 is CASSSVGDEQFF. CDR3 bases: TGTGCCAGCAGTTCAGTGGGCGATGAGCAGTTCTTC.

The table lists this clone with a few counts. The rearrangement links TRBV19 to TRBJ1-5, with 9 bases identical to TRBD1. The V segment lost 5 bases and the J segment 3 bases; nucleotides outside the gene matches: 2. Germline V CDR1 and CDR2: LNHDA, SQIVND (reference sequence). The CDR3 spans 14 residues. CDR3 nucleotide sequence: TGTGCCAGTAGTCGGACAGGGGTCAATCAGCCCCAGCATTTT. It specifies CASSRTGVNQPQHF. Combining the CDR3 with reference TRBV19 and TRBJ1-5 gives the whole variable domain DGGITQSPKYLFRKEGQNVTLSCEQNLNHDAMYWYRQDPGQGLRLIYYSQIVNDFQKGDIAEGYSVSREKKESFPLTVTSAQKNPTAFYLCASSRTGVNQPQHFGDGTRLSIL.

This chain connects TRBV12-3 or TRBV12-4 to TRBJ2-2; no clear D gene. There are 12 residues in the CDR3. The germline V and J ends were trimmed by 6 bases and 4 bases, with 6 bases remaining between them. This CDR3 reads CASRFCTGELFF. The CDR3 DNA reads TGTGCCAGCAGATTTTGCACCGGGGAGCTGTTTTTT.

In this sample, this clone is medium-sized (0.01 to 0.1%). The chain couples TRBV10-3 to TRBJ2-3, with no clear D. Germline V gene lookup returns CDR1 ENHRY and CDR2 SYGVKD. The V and J ends lost 2 bases and 5 bases respectively, with 2 bases between them. CDR3 size: 11 residues. CDR3 loop: CAISERDTQYF. For the CDR3, the DNA is TGTGCCATCAGTGAGAGAGATACGCAGTATTTT.

This clone was counted only a few times. J is TRBJ1-2 and V is TRBV20-1; D may be TRBD1 (5 bases). Trimming removed 7 bases from V and 8 bases from J, with 20 bases in between. This CDR3 contains 13 residues. Germline lookup yields CDR1 DFQATT and CDR2 SNEGSKA (reference sequence). In DNA form, the CDR3 reads TGCAGTGTCATCCCGTCAGGGTGTTTGGGCTACACCTTC. Translating it yields CSVIPSGCLGYTF.

V usage is TRBV2 and J usage is TRBJ1-5; no definite D call. The germline CDR1 and CDR2 sequences are SNHLY and FYNNEI. V lost 2 bases to trimming and J lost 4 bases, with 6 bases between them. The CDR3 runs to 13 residues. CDR3 in amino acids: CASSEYRNQPQHF. The CDR3, as DNA: TGTGCCAGCAGTGAATACCGAAATCAGCCCCAGCATTTT.

This clone was detected a few times. The chain has TRBV19 and TRBJ1-1; the match to TRBD1 covers 9 bases. Per germline, CDR1 LNHDA and CDR2 SQIVND (reference sequence). V lost 4 bases, J lost 6 bases, and 6 bases stayed unmatched. The CDR3 is 14 residues long. The CDR3 nucleotides are TGTGCCAGTAGTAGGGGACAGGGCACGGCTGAAGCTTTCTTT. Amino acid sequence: CASSRGQGTAEAFF.

This clone was observed a few times. This chain joins TRBV2 and TRBJ2-7; a weak D match, TRBD1 (6 bases). Looked up from germline, CDR1 is SNHLY and CDR2 is FYNNEI. The CDR3 has 13 amino acids. V lost 6 bases to trimming and J lost 2 bases, with 11 bases between them. The CDR3 nucleotides are TGTGCCAGCAGCGGGACAAAGACCTACGAGCAGTACTTC. Amino acid sequence: CASSGTKTYEQYF.

By share of the sample, this clone is medium-sized. The chain has TRBV3-1 and TRBJ1-3; D uncertain. The germline CDR1 and CDR2 sequences are LGHDT and YNNKEL (reference sequence). The CDR3 has 12 residues. V was shortened by 4 bases and J by 5 bases, with 6 bases between the two germline ends. CDR3 nucleotides: TGTGCCAGCAGCCTACGTCGAAACACCATATATTTT. It translates to CASSLRRNTIYF.

This clone appeared a few times. The chain uses TRBV6-1 and TRBJ2-1, with unresolved D. V was shortened by 8 bases and J by 2 bases, with 16 bases between the two germline ends. CDR3 length equals 15 residues. CDR1 and CDR2 (germline): MNHNS, SASEGT. The CDR3: CASSGSNGPYNEQFF. The CDR3 bases are TGTGCCAGCTCTGGGTCGAACGGCCCCTACAATGAGCAGTTCTTC.

This chain uses TRBV2 with TRBJ2-1; TRBD2 might be the D (5 bases). V shed 4 bases and J shed 2 bases, with 21 bases lying between them. Germline V gene sequence: CDR1 SNHLY, CDR2 FYNNEI. The CDR3 totals 18 residues. The CDR3 DNA sequence: TGTGCCAGCAGTGTGTCTTCTAGGGAGATCAGGACCTACAATGAGCAGTTCTTC. Translated, it gives CASSVSSREIRTYNEQFF.

The chain employs TRBV6-1 and TRBJ1-2; TRBD1 matches 7 bases. The J segment lost 6 bases and the V segment lost 3 bases, leaving 10 bases of the junction unmatched. The CDR3 loop spans 15 amino acids. Germline V gene lookup returns CDR1 MNHNS and CDR2 SASEGT. CDR3 amino acids: CASSDSPRGRNGYTF. CDR3 sequence (DNA): TGTGCCAGCAGTGATTCACCCAGGGGGAGGAATGGCTACACCTTC.

The rearrangement uses TRBV11-3 and TRBJ1-4; D not certain. This CDR3 is built from 14 residues. Germline CDR1 SGHNT, CDR2 YENEEA. The V gene lost 5 bases and the J gene lost 8 bases, with 15 bases spanning the gap. The DNA of the CDR3 is TGTGCCAGCAGCCCAATCCCGGCTGGAGAAAAACTGTTTTTT. It is translated as CASSPIPAGEKLFF.

This clone showed up just a few times. V is TRBV6-1 and J is TRBJ2-7; D is unclear. The germline V gene encodes CDR1 MNHNS and CDR2 SASEGT. The CDR3 has 14 residues. V gave up 6 bases and J gave up 3 bases, with 15 bases separating them. CDR3 in DNA: TGTGCCAGCAGCAGCTACAAAGAACGCTACGAGCAGTACTTC. Residues: CASSSYKERYEQYF.

This rearrangement joins TRBV20-1 to TRBJ1-6; maybe TRBD1 (6 bases). The CDR3 totals 16 residues. CDR1 and CDR2 (germline): DFQATT, SNEGSKA (reference sequence). V lost 2 bases and J lost 7, with 18 bases in between. The DNA for the CDR3 is TGCAGTGCTAGATCTCTAGGTGGGGGGGCGAATTCACCCCTCCACTTT. Protein sequence: CSARSLGGGANSPLHF.

This clone was detected a few times. CDR3 residues: CASRGLAGASNEQFF. DNA of the CDR3: TGTGCCAGCAGGGGACTAGCGGGAGCATCAAATGAGCAGTTCTTC. This rearrangement joins TRBV6-4 to TRBJ2-1, with 14 bases that match TRBD2. Germline CDR1 is MRHNA and CDR2 is SNTAGT. CDR3 length equals 15 residues. J lost 7 bases, V lost 6 bases, and 5 bases had no gene match.

The J gene is TRBJ2-7, the V gene TRBV19; tentative D call: TRBD1 (6 bases). The CDR3 length is 14 residues. The V gene lost 4 bases and the J gene lost 0 bases, with 10 bases spanning the gap. Germline loops: CDR1 LNHDA, CDR2 SQIVND (reference sequence). This CDR3 reads CASSRTVSSYEQYF. CDR3 nucleotides: TGTGCCAGTAGTAGGACAGTGAGCTCCTACGAGCAGTACTTC.

In regard to this clone: Because it lacks the conserved phenylalanine or tryptophan at the end, this CDR3 is likely a read error. The limits of the CDR3 on the DNA are not certain, so only TCRdb's listed CDR3 is given. The chain has TRBV9 and TRBJ1-5. Inclusive of both ends, the CDR3 amounts to 8 amino acids. The V gene's germline CDR1 is SGDLS and CDR2 YYNGEE. The CDR3 sequence is CASSVVGQ.

The chain has TRBV30 and TRBJ2-7; D gene uncertain. There are 11 residues in the CDR3. Germline loops: CDR1 GTSNPN, CDR2 SVGIG (reference sequence). Trimming took off 1 base at V and 0 bases at J, with 1 base between the two ends. The CDR3, as DNA: TGTGCCTGGAGTGACTCCTACGAGCAGTACTTC. Its translation: CAWSDSYEQYF. The variable domain in full, completed from reference TRBV30 and TRBJ2-7, reads SQTIHQWPATLVQPVGSPLSLECTVEGTSNPNLYWYRQAAGRGLQLLFYSVGIGQISSEVPQNLSASRPQDRQFILSSKKLLLSDSGFYLCAWSDSYEQYFGPGTRLTVT.

The rearrangement uses TRBV9 and TRBJ2-1; 14 nucleotides match TRBD2. The CDR3 totals 16 residues. Per germline, CDR1 SGDLS and CDR2 YYNGEE. Germline trimming cut 3 bases from V and 9 bases from J; bases unmatched to any gene: 8. CDR3 sequence reads: CASSEAVGLAGGEQFF. The CDR3 nucleotides read TGTGCCAGCAGCGAGGCAGTTGGACTAGCGGGAGGTGAGCAGTTCTTC.

This clone is labeled as medium-sized. The V gene is TRBV29-1, the J gene TRBJ2-7; possibly TRBD2 for D (5 bases). CDR3 length: 13 residues. Germline CDR1 and CDR2: SQVTM and ANQGSEA. The germline V and J ends were trimmed by 1 base and 7 bases, with 14 bases remaining between them. CDR3 region: CSVEASPTGEQYF. The CDR3 region has the DNA TGCAGCGTTGAAGCTTCCCCGACGGGGGAGCAGTACTTC.

By share, this clone ranks as large (0.1 to 1%). The chain combines TRBV28 with TRBJ2-1; 12 nucleotides agree with TRBD2. Germline CDR1 reads MDHEN; CDR2 reads SYDVKM. V lost 5 bases to trimming and J lost 8 bases; unmatched junction nucleotides: 19. The CDR3 loop spans 19 amino acids. In nucleotides, the CDR3 is TGTGCCAGCAGTGGGACAGGTCCTAGCGGGAGGGCTTCTTGGGATGAGCAGTTCTTC. Translation gives CASSGTGPSGRASWDEQFF.